The 29 T cell receptor beta chains below all came from one sample that was sequenced in a study of blood T cell repertoires in COVID-19. TCRdb's table, derived via immunoSEQ multiplex PCR, lists solely in-frame clones and lacks some. This sample has a few hundred thousand clones, with 85% found just once. Sequencing was performed on peripheral blood. The origin of the receptors is a woman aged 18 to 35 with acute or convalescent COVID-19.

The chain has TRBV27 and TRBJ1-1, with D uncertain. The germline V gene encodes CDR1 MNHEY and CDR2 SMNVEV (reference sequence). V was shortened by 2 bases and J by 10 bases, with 14 bases between the two germline ends. This CDR3 is built from 13 residues. This CDR3 reads CASSLTVANGAFF. The CDR3 bases are TGTGCCAGCAGTTTAACGGTCGCTAACGGAGCTTTCTTT.

V and J are TRBV29-1 and TRBJ2-7, with TRBD2 identical over 11 bases. V dropped 5 bases and J dropped 13; count of bases not matched to a gene: 13. The CDR3 loop spans 13 amino acids. From germline, CDR1 is SQVTM and CDR2 ANQGSEA. The CDR3: CSVKGGLAESVYF. As DNA, the CDR3 is TGCAGCGTTAAAGGGGGACTAGCGGAGTCAGTTTACTTC.

This chain joins TRBV4-2 and TRBJ2-7; TRBD2 is a possible D gene (6 bases). The CDR3 contains 15 residues. V shed 1 base and J shed 2 bases, with 12 bases lying between them. Germline V gives CDR1 LGHNA, CDR2 YNFKEQ. CDR3 nucleotide sequence: TGTGCCAGCAGCCAAGTCCCGGGAGCCCCCTACGAGCAGTACTTC. The encoded protein is CASSQVPGAPYEQYF.

V usage is TRBV9 and J usage is TRBJ2-7; no clear D gene. V was cut by 3 bases and J by 0 bases, with 7 bases left in between. CDR1 is SGDLS, CDR2 YYNGEE, per germline. The CDR3 extends over 13 amino acids. DNA for the CDR3: TGTGCCAGCAGCGCCCGACACTCCTACGAGCAGTACTTC. Translation gives CASSARHSYEQYF.

The chain carries TRBV6-6 and TRBJ1-2; TRBD1 matches 7 bases. The germline gives CDR1 MNHNY, CDR2 SVGAGI (reference sequence). The CDR3 has 15 residues. The ends lost 2 bases at V and 1 base at J; junction bases unmatched: 4. CDR3 DNA sequence: TGTGCCAGCAGTTACCGTACAGGGGTTAACTATGGCTACACCTTC. Translating it yields CASSYRTGVNYGYTF.

The J gene is TRBJ1-5, the V gene TRBV5-6; 9 positions match TRBD1. Germline-derived CDR1 and CDR2 are SGHDT and YYEEEE. This CDR3 contains 14 residues. The trim removed 3 bases at V and 6 bases at J, leaving 4 bases unmatched. The CDR3 region is CASSWGTGTQPQHF. As DNA, the CDR3 is TGTGCCAGCAGCTGGGGGACAGGGACTCAGCCCCAGCATTTT.

V usage is TRBV2 and J usage is TRBJ1-5; 7 bases line up with TRBD1. CDR3 length: 14 residues. The J segment lost 5 bases and the V segment lost 4 bases, leaving 5 bases of the junction unmatched. Germline CDR1 is SNHLY and CDR2 is FYNNEI. The CDR3 loop is CASSVQGLYQPQHF. CDR3 coding DNA: TGTGCCAGCAGTGTACAGGGGTTATATCAGCCCCAGCATTTT.

This chain connects TRBV10-1 to TRBJ1-1; 8 bases line up with TRBD1. J was trimmed by 8 bases and V by 11 bases; bases with no gene match: 10. Germline CDR1 and CDR2: WNHNN and SYGVQD (reference sequence). This CDR3 contains 12 residues. The CDR3 loop reads CAGTGTGKEAFF. The CDR3 nucleotides are TGCGCCGGAACCGGGACAGGAAAAGAAGCTTTCTTT.

This sequence joins TRBV5-1 and TRBJ2-3; 8 nucleotides match TRBD2. CDR3 length: 15 amino acids. Germline assignment: CDR1 SGHRS and CDR2 YFSETQ. With V trimmed by 1 base and J by 2 bases, 3 bases remained unmatched. CDR3 nucleotide sequence: TGCGCCAGCAGCTTGTCGGGGGGGATCACAGATACGCAGTATTTT. It encodes CASSLSGGITDTQYF.

The rearrangement uses TRBV19 and TRBJ1-4; D not certain. V was pared by 5 bases and J by 0 bases, with 13 bases between. From germline, CDR1 is LNHDA and CDR2 SQIVND (reference sequence). The CDR3 is 16 amino acids. The CDR3 is CASSGTATSTNEKLFF. The CDR3 bases are TGTGCCAGTAGTGGTACAGCAACCTCAACTAATGAAAAACTGTTTTTT.

The V call is TRBV5-8, the J call TRBJ2-2; D unresolved. Germline loops: CDR1 SGHTS, CDR2 YDEGEE. The CDR3 consists of 15 residues. V dropped 0 bases and J dropped 1 base, with 7 bases sitting between them. CDR3 sequence reads: CASSLVLLNTGELFF. The CDR3 DNA reads TGTGCCAGCAGCTTGGTTTTACTGAACACCGGGGAGCTGTTTTTT.

The CDR3 DNA sequence: TGTGCCAGCAGCCAAGTTGAGAAACAAGAGACCCAGTACTTC. This sequence encodes CASSQVEKQETQYF. The chain carries TRBV14 and TRBJ2-5; D is uncertain. V lost 1 base and J 2 bases, leaving 8 bases between the germline ends. The CDR3 has 14 residues. Germline assignment: CDR1 SGHDN and CDR2 FVKESK.

The V gene is TRBV2, the J gene TRBJ1-4, with D tentatively TRBD1 (6 bases). Deletions cut 11 bases from V and 2 bases from J, with 15 bases between. CDR1 is SNHLY, CDR2 FYNNEI, per germline. CDR3 size: 14 residues. CDR3 region: CAGRGAMTNEKLFF. For the CDR3, the DNA is TGTGCCGGTCGGGGGGCAATGACTAATGAAAAACTGTTTTTT.

This clone was seen ten or more times. This chain uses TRBV6-6 with TRBJ2-3; 9 nucleotides align to TRBD2. V lost 5 bases and J lost 6; bases outside the gene matches: 15. Looked up from germline, CDR1 is MNHNY and CDR2 is SVGAGI (reference sequence). The CDR3 consists of 17 residues. In DNA, the CDR3 is TGTGCCAGCAGTCGAGGGATTAGCGGGAGCCGTATTGATACGCAGTATTTT. Translated, it gives CASSRGISGSRIDTQYF.

This chain connects TRBV13 to TRBJ1-1; D possibly corresponds to TRBD1 (5 bases). Germline lookup yields CDR1 PRHDT and CDR2 FYEKMQ (reference sequence). The CDR3 runs 13 residues. Trimming removed 6 bases at V and 3 bases at J, with 11 bases between. The CDR3, as DNA: TGTGCCAGCAGATATCGGGGGGACACTGAAGCTTTCTTT. Protein: CASRYRGDTEAFF.

This clone is a singleton in its sample. This chain links TRBV21-1 with TRBJ2-2; the table names TRBD2, a call not compared with the DNA. TRBV21-1 is termed a pseudogene. CDR3 length equals 13 residues. The CDR3 sequence: CASRVRNTGELFF. The CDR3 DNA is TGTGCCAGCAGGGTGAGGAACACCGGGGAGCTGTTTTTT.

To note about this clone: At one end the junction does not follow the germline gene, possibly because of a read error. V is TRBV3-1 (or the pseudogene TRBV3-2) and J is TRBJ1-1, with 9 bases lining up with TRBD1. The CDR3 is made up of 14 amino acids. From germline, CDR1 is LGHDT and CDR2 YNNKEL (reference sequence). The CDR3 spells CASSQPNRQGEVLF. DNA of the CDR3: TGTGCCAGCAGCCAACCTAACAGACAGGGGGAAGTCCTCTTT.

The chain links TRBV6-5 to TRBJ1-1; a possible D gene is TRBD1 (6 bases). V gave up 10 bases and J gave up 5 bases, with 17 bases separating them. Germline V lookup: CDR1 MNHEY, CDR2 SVGAGI. The length of the CDR3 is 13 residues. Here the CDR3 reads CATGTPWGTEAFF. The CDR3 nucleotides are TGTGCCACCGGGACACCCTGGGGAACTGAAGCTTTCTTT.

The rearrangement joins TRBV10-3 to TRBJ1-1; D is ambiguous. Germline CDR1 reads ENHRY; CDR2 reads SYGVKD. V lost 10 bases and J lost 0, with 12 bases in between. CDR3 size: 13 residues. In DNA, the CDR3 is TGTGCCACCGCATTTACAGTGAACACTGAAGCTTTCTTT. Amino acids: CATAFTVNTEAFF.

The count of this clone is one. The genes are TRBV19 and TRBJ2-7; possible D gene TRBD1, 5 bases. V was clipped by 3 bases and J by 0 bases, with 12 bases between them. The CDR3 loop spans 15 amino acids. Germline-derived CDR1 and CDR2 are LNHDA and SQIVND (reference sequence). The CDR3 reads CASSIAGQSSYEQYF. In DNA, the CDR3 is TGTGCCAGTAGTATCGCCGGACAAAGCTCCTACGAGCAGTACTTC.

This chain joins TRBV18 and TRBJ1-4; no firm D call. Germline CDR1 and CDR2: KGHSH and LQKENI. The CDR3 consists of 15 residues. The V and J ends lost 8 bases and 3 bases respectively, with 16 bases between them. The CDR3 region is CASGRGIPANEKLFF. Here the CDR3 DNA reads TGTGCCAGCGGACGAGGGATCCCGGCTAATGAAAAACTGTTTTTT.

In this sample, this clone turned up once. The chain uses TRBV27 and TRBJ1-2; D gene ambiguous. The germline V and J ends were trimmed by 2 bases and 0 bases, with 7 bases remaining between them. This CDR3 is 14 amino acids long. Germline CDR1 MNHEY, CDR2 SMNVEV (reference sequence). This CDR3 reads CASSLQQTNYGYTF. CDR3 DNA sequence: TGTGCCAGCAGTTTACAACAGACTAACTATGGCTACACCTTC.

The gene calls are TRBV2 and TRBJ1-2; weak D call: TRBD1 (5 bases). CDR1 SNHLY and CDR2 FYNNEI come from the germline V gene. This CDR3 region has 12 residues. Trimming left V 4 bases short and J 7 bases short, with 10 bases between. CDR3: CASSVTGPGYTF. CDR3 in DNA: TGTGCCAGCAGTGTCACAGGCCCTGGCTACACCTTC.

Only one count was recorded for this clone. J is TRBJ2-7 and V is TRBV7-8; D perhaps matches TRBD1 (5 bases). The CDR3 has 15 amino acids. Germline CDR1 and CDR2: SGHVS and FQNEAQ. Deletions cut 5 bases from V and 3 bases from J, with 17 bases between. Here the CDR3 reads CASSLNPGYGYEQYF. The DNA of the CDR3 is TGTGCCAGCAGCCTAAACCCAGGGTACGGCTACGAGCAGTACTTC.

V and J are TRBV5-1 and TRBJ1-2; a possible D gene is TRBD1 (5 bases). Trimming cost V 0 bases and J 0 bases, with 21 bases left between them. Germline V gene lookup returns CDR1 SGHRS and CDR2 YFSETQ. The CDR3 length is 19 residues. The CDR3 reads CASSLGREGIGLPNYGYTF. In nucleotides, the CDR3 is TGCGCCAGCAGCTTGGGCCGGGAGGGGATAGGCCTTCCTAACTATGGCTACACCTTC. Drawing the rest from reference TRBV5-1 and TRBJ1-2, the complete variable domain is KAGVTQTPRYLIKTRGQQVTLSCSPISGHRSVSWYQQTPGQGLQFLFEYFSETQRNKGNFPGRFSGRQFSNSRSEMNVSTLELGDSALYLCASSLGREGIGLPNYGYTFGSGTRLTVV.

The chain couples TRBV5-1 to TRBJ1-1, with a possible D match to TRBD1 (5 bases). The ends were cut back, 4 bases at V and 1 base at J, with 11 bases in the middle. This CDR3 has 14 residues. Germline V gene lookup returns CDR1 SGHRS and CDR2 YFSETQ. CDR3 in amino acids: CASSIGHTNTEAFF. The CDR3 bases are TGCGCCAGCAGCATAGGACACACGAACACTGAAGCTTTCTTT.

The chain uses TRBV12-3 or TRBV12-4 and TRBJ1-2; 8 bases fit TRBD1. The V gene end was trimmed by 4 bases and the J gene end by 8 bases; junction bases not matched to a gene: 6. The CDR3 has 13 amino acids. CDR3 loop: CASSSQGAGGYTF. The CDR3 DNA reads as TGTGCCAGCAGTTCCCAGGGGGCGGGAGGCTACACCTTC.

The rearrangement uses TRBV9 and TRBJ1-6; 7 bases line up with TRBD1. The CDR3 covers 14 residues. V lost 4 bases and J lost 6; bases outside the gene matches: 4. Per the germline V gene, CDR1 is SGDLS and CDR2 is YYNGEE. CDR3 amino acids: CASSPRQGNSPLHF. Written as DNA, the CDR3 is TGTGCCAGCAGCCCCCGACAGGGTAATTCACCCCTCCACTTT. Filled out from reference TRBV9 and TRBJ1-6, the complete variable domain reads DSGVTQTPKHLITATGQRVTLRCSPRSGDLSVYWYQQSLDQGLQFLIQYYNGEERAKGNILERFSAQQFPDLHSELNLSSLELGDSALYFCASSPRQGNSPLHFGNGTRLTVT.

This clone was observed once. This rearrangement joins TRBV19 to TRBJ2-7; 8 bases fit TRBD1. Losses at the gene ends were 6 bases for V and 0 bases for J; bases not matched to a gene: 4. There are 14 residues in the CDR3. Germline V CDR1 and CDR2: LNHDA, SQIVND (reference sequence). CDR3 nucleotides: TGTGCCAGTAGGTGGACAGGGAACTCCTACGAGCAGTACTTC. Its protein product is CASRWTGNSYEQYF. Supplemented by reference TRBV19 and TRBJ2-7, the full variable domain reads DGGITQSPKYLFRKEGQNVTLSCEQNLNHDAMYWYRQDPGQGLRLIYYSQIVNDFQKGDIAEGYSVSREKKESFPLTVTSAQKNPTAFYLCASRWTGNSYEQYFGPGTRLTVT.